The 30 T cell receptor beta chains below all came from one sample that was sequenced in a study of blood T cell repertoires in COVID-19. Data came from immunoSEQ multiplex PCR; TCRdb stores just in-frame clones and leaves some out. The sample yields about 120,000 clones, less than 85% seen once. The sample was peripheral blood. The receptors originated from a human donor with acute or convalescent COVID-19. The donor label of this sample is uncertain.

The genes are TRBV7-9 and TRBJ2-3; the match to TRBD2 covers 14 bases. Per the germline V gene, CDR1 is SEHNR and CDR2 is FQNEAQ (reference sequence). V lost 5 bases, J lost 2 bases, and 12 bases stayed unmatched. This CDR3 spans 19 amino acids. CDR3 in amino acids: CASSAWTSGGPETTDTQYF. The CDR3 region has the DNA TGTGCCAGCAGCGCCTGGACTAGCGGGGGGCCTGAGACCACAGATACGCAGTATTTT.

This clone was found once. The rearrangement links TRBV6-5 to TRBJ1-5, with unresolved D. Between the trimmed V and J ends, which lost 4 bases and 3 bases, there was a span of 7 bases. CDR3 length: 13 residues. Germline V lookup: CDR1 MNHEY, CDR2 SVGAGI. This CDR3 is CASSWALNQPQHF. The CDR3 DNA follows: TGTGCCAGCAGTTGGGCCCTCAATCAGCCCCAGCATTTT.

As DNA, the CDR3 is TGTGCCAGTCGAGACAGAGCGAACACCGGGGAGCTGTTTTTT. Translated: CASRDRANTGELFF. The rearrangement joins TRBV19 to TRBJ2-2; D is possibly TRBD1 (5 bases). With 8 bases removed from V and 0 bases from J, the gap between germline ends came to 10 bases. Germline CDR1 reads LNHDA; CDR2 reads SQIVND (reference sequence). The CDR3 loop spans 14 amino acids.

This rearrangement joins TRBV11-2 to TRBJ2-2; D is perhaps TRBD2 (6 bases). The CDR3 consists of 15 residues. CDR1 and CDR2 from the germline V gene are SGHAT and FQNNGV. The ends were cut back, 6 bases at V and 5 bases at J, with 16 bases in the middle. In nucleotides, the CDR3 is TGTGCCAGCAGTTCGAGTGGGGGAGGTACCGGGGAGCTGTTTTTT. It codes for CASSSSGGGTGELFF.

The genes are TRBV28 and TRBJ1-1; TRBD1 might be the D (6 bases). Trimming left V 5 bases short and J 4 bases short, with 17 bases between. This CDR3 has 15 amino acids. CDR1 MDHEN and CDR2 SYDVKM come from the germline V gene. The CDR3 loop is CASSNTGSLGTEAFF. The DNA for the CDR3 is TGTGCCAGCAGTAATACAGGGAGTCTAGGCACTGAAGCTTTCTTT.

V usage is TRBV5-6 and J usage is TRBJ1-2; D is undetermined. The CDR3 is 15 amino acids. The ends were cut back, 0 bases at V and 0 bases at J, with 9 bases in the middle. CDR1 is SGHDT, CDR2 YYEEEE, per germline. The CDR3 nucleotides read TGTGCCAGCAGCTTGGCTGGTCGGGCTAACTATGGCTACACCTTC. Translating gives CASSLAGRANYGYTF.

The rearrangement links TRBV19 to TRBJ2-7, with TRBD1 matching 9 bases. The CDR3 loop spans 17 amino acids. Per germline, CDR1 LNHDA and CDR2 SQIVND (reference sequence). The V and J ends lost 0 bases and 0 bases, in that order; junction bases with no gene match: 6. This CDR3 reads CASSIDWGQGGSYEQYV. CDR3 DNA: TGTGCCAGTAGTATAGATTGGGGACAGGGTGGCTCCTACGAGCAGTACGTC.

V and J are TRBV12-5 and TRBJ2-5; 13 bases are shared with TRBD2. The CDR3 length is 19 residues. Losses at the gene ends were 0 bases for V and 2 bases for J; bases not matched to a gene: 9. The V gene's germline CDR1 is LGHNT and CDR2 FRNRAP. CDR3 protein: CASGLVYDGGLAGQETQYF. The CDR3 DNA sequence: TGTGCTAGTGGTTTGGTATACGATGGGGGACTAGCGGGGCAAGAGACCCAGTACTTC.

This rearrangement joins TRBV19 to TRBJ2-2; 12 nucleotides align to TRBD1. Germline CDR1 is LNHDA and CDR2 is SQIVND (reference sequence). The CDR3 covers 15 residues. V dropped 4 bases and J dropped 7; count of bases not matched to a gene: 4. This CDR3 is CASSRDRGLGGELFF. CDR3 sequence (DNA): TGTGCCAGTAGTAGGGACAGGGGGCTCGGCGGGGAGCTGTTTTTT.

This chain links TRBV5-1 with TRBJ2-5, with D perhaps matching TRBD2 (6 bases). The V gene's germline CDR1 is SGHRS and CDR2 YFSETQ. With 6 bases removed from V and 2 bases from J, the gap between germline ends came to 14 bases. CDR3 length: 14 amino acids. CDR3 coding DNA: TGCGCCAGCACCCGGAATCTAGCGCAAGAGACCCAGTACTTC. Its protein product is CASTRNLAQETQYF.

The gene calls are TRBV6-5 and TRBJ1-3; tentatively, D is TRBD1 (6 bases). Trimming took 6 bases from V and 3 from J, leaving 9 bases between them. Germline loops: CDR1 MNHEY, CDR2 SVGAGI. The CDR3 runs to 13 residues. The CDR3 sequence is CASRGHNGNTIYF. CDR3 sequence (DNA): TGTGCCAGCAGGGGACACAATGGAAACACCATATATTTT.

V gene TRBV28 combines with J gene TRBJ1-1; a weak D match, TRBD1 (6 bases). Germline-derived CDR1 and CDR2 are MDHEN and SYDVKM. V lost 6 bases and J 2 bases, leaving 10 bases between the germline ends. The CDR3 is 13 amino acids. CDR3 in DNA: TGTGCCAGCAGGGGACATCCTAACACTGAAGCTTTCTTT. Residues: CASRGHPNTEAFF.

V is TRBV6-2 or TRBV6-3 and J is TRBJ2-3; 7 positions match TRBD1. The V segment lost 6 bases and the J segment 4 bases; nucleotides outside the gene matches: 10. CDR3 size: 15 residues. Germline CDR1 reads MNHEY; CDR2 reads SVGEGT. The CDR3: CASRPYRGEADTQYF. The CDR3 bases are TGTGCCAGCAGGCCTTACAGGGGAGAGGCAGATACGCAGTATTTT.

This clone has a handful of counts. The chain combines TRBV6-5 with TRBJ1-5; D remains unclear. V was shortened by 8 bases and J by 3 bases, with 11 bases between the two germline ends. CDR3 size: 13 residues. Germline-derived CDR1 and CDR2 are MNHEY and SVGAGI. CDR3: CASWFGVNQPQHF. CDR3 coding DNA: TGTGCCAGCTGGTTCGGAGTCAATCAGCCCCAGCATTTT.

This clone was observed a single time. The rearrangement links TRBV27 to TRBJ1-6, with TRBD1 matching over 7 bases. CDR3 length: 15 residues. After removal of 5 bases from V and 6 bases from J, the junction contained 7 bases not matched to a gene. CDR1 MNHEY and CDR2 SMNVEV come from the germline V gene (reference sequence). Written as DNA, the CDR3 is TGTGCCAGCAGTCCTTACAGGGGTTTTAATTCACCCCTCCACTTT. This codes for CASSPYRGFNSPLHF.

The chain couples TRBV7-2 to TRBJ1-5, with D unclear. The V gene lost 0 bases and the J gene lost 2 bases, with 8 bases spanning the gap. The germline CDR1 and CDR2 sequences are SGHTA and FQGNSA. There are 15 residues in the CDR3. CDR3 loop: CASSLALSGNQPQHF. CDR3 sequence (DNA): TGTGCCAGCAGCTTAGCATTGAGCGGCAATCAGCCCCAGCATTTT.

V usage is TRBV2 and J usage is TRBJ1-4; 7 nucleotides agree with TRBD1. CDR1 and CDR2 from the germline V gene are SNHLY and FYNNEI. The V segment lost 5 bases and the J segment 7 bases; nucleotides outside the gene matches: 16. The CDR3 length is 17 residues. CDR3 DNA sequence: TGTGCCAGCAGTTCCGGGACAGTGGCTGCAACTGTTGAAAAACTGTTTTTT. Translation: CASSSGTVAATVEKLFF.

In the case of this clone: The identical CDR3 is also encoded by other nucleotide sequences in the sample. The rearrangement links TRBV10-3 to TRBJ1-5; no clear D. With 2 bases removed from V and 5 bases from J, the gap between germline ends came to 7 bases. The germline CDR1 and CDR2 sequences are ENHRY and SYGVKD. CDR3 length equals 13 residues. The CDR3 coding sequence is TGTGCCATCAGTGAGGGAGGGCATCAGCCCCAGCATTTT. Its protein is CAISEGGHQPQHF.

This sequence joins TRBV7-8 and TRBJ1-3; 7 positions match TRBD1. The length of the CDR3 is 19 residues. Looked up from germline, CDR1 is SGHVS and CDR2 is FQNEAQ. Trimming cost V 5 bases and J 0 bases; bases outside gene matches: 16. The chain's CDR3 is CASSPSRQGYRASGNTIYF. CDR3 nucleotides: TGTGCCAGCAGCCCGAGTCGACAGGGATATCGGGCCTCTGGAAACACCATATATTTT.

This clone was detected only once. The rearrangement uses TRBV18 and TRBJ2-7; 11 nucleotides line up with TRBD1. Germline values: CDR1 KGHSH, CDR2 LQKENI. The trim removed 5 bases at V and 2 bases at J, leaving 2 bases unmatched. The CDR3 consists of 14 residues. DNA of the CDR3: TGTGCCAGCTCAGCGGACAGGGGGCCCTACGAGCAGTACTTC. It is translated as CASSADRGPYEQYF.

This chain uses TRBV14 with TRBJ1-3, with D maybe TRBD1 (6 bases). Germline CDR1 and CDR2: SGHDN and FVKESK. The CDR3 sequence is 15 residues long. Trimming shortened V by 3 bases and J by 0 bases, and 9 bases separated the two germline ends. The CDR3 loop is CASSHRGNSGNTIYF. CDR3 DNA sequence: TGTGCCAGCAGCCACAGGGGAAACTCTGGAAACACCATATATTTT.

This clone was counted once. V usage is TRBV5-5 and J usage is TRBJ2-6; no clear D gene. With 2 bases removed from V and 0 bases from J, the gap between germline ends came to 6 bases. Germline CDR1 reads SGHKS; CDR2 reads YYEKEE (reference sequence). The CDR3 runs 15 residues. The CDR3 is CASSFPRSGANVLTF. CDR3 bases: TGTGCCAGCAGCTTCCCGCGCTCTGGGGCCAACGTCCTGACTTTC.

The genes are TRBV7-9 and TRBJ1-1, with 8 bases identical to TRBD1. The CDR3 totals 12 residues. Trimming took 1 base from V and 10 from J; bases not matched to a gene: 2. Germline-derived CDR1 and CDR2 are SEHNR and FQNEAQ (reference sequence). CDR3 sequence (DNA): TGTGCCAGCAGCTTAGACGGACAGGGAGCTTTCTTT. It encodes CASSLDGQGAFF. Variable domain in full (rest from reference TRBV7-9 and TRBJ1-1): DTGVSQNPRHKITKRGQNVTFRCDPISEHNRLYWYRQTLGQGPEFLTYFQNEAQLEKSRLLSDRFSAERPKGSFSTLEIQRTEQGDSAMYLCASSLDGQGAFFGQGTRLTVV.

The V gene is TRBV19, the J gene TRBJ1-1; TRBD1 might be the D (6 bases). The germline gives CDR1 LNHDA, CDR2 SQIVND (reference sequence). Trimming removed 1 base at V and 0 bases at J, with 18 bases between. This CDR3 comprises 18 residues. The CDR3 region has the DNA TGTGCCAGTAGTATAGCTCGACCGGGACAAGGGCTGAACACTGAAGCTTTCTTT. Amino acids: CASSIARPGQGLNTEAFF.

The genes are TRBV11-3 and TRBJ1-1, with D uncertain. CDR3 size: 13 residues. Looked up from germline, CDR1 is SGHNT and CDR2 is YENEEA. Trimming stripped 5 bases from V and 6 bases from J, with 13 bases between. The CDR3 DNA follows: TGTGCCAGCAGCCCCACTCCGAGGGCTGAAGCTTTCTTT. This codes for CASSPTPRAEAFF. The full variable domain, rest sourced from reference TRBV11-3 and TRBJ1-1, is EAGVVQSPRYKIIEKKQPVAFWCNPISGHNTLYWYLQNLGQGPELLIRYENEEAVDDSQLPKDRFSAERLKGVDSTLKIQPAELGDSAVYLCASSPTPRAEAFFGQGTRLTVV.

The chain has TRBV24-1 and TRBJ1-1; a weak D match, TRBD1 (5 bases). Trimming pared 3 bases from V and 3 bases from J, leaving 7 bases between. This CDR3 region has 13 residues. Germline CDR1 and CDR2: KGHDR and SFDVKD. The CDR3 spells CATSDGADTEAFF. The CDR3 DNA reads TGTGCCACCAGTGATGGGGCCGACACTGAAGCTTTCTTT.

This clone showed up many times. The V gene is TRBV7-9, the J gene TRBJ2-5, with a tentative D call TRBD1 (6 bases). Between the trimmed V and J ends, which lost 4 bases and 1 base, there was a span of 7 bases. Germline loops: CDR1 SEHNR, CDR2 FQNEAQ (reference sequence). This CDR3 is built from 13 residues. The CDR3 coding sequence is TGTGCCAGCAGCTCAGGGGTCCAAGAGACCCAGTACTTC. This gives the protein CASSSGVQETQYF. The variable domain in full, completed from reference TRBV7-9 and TRBJ2-5, reads DTGVSQNPRHKITKRGQNVTFRCDPISEHNRLYWYRQTLGQGPEFLTYFQNEAQLEKSRLLSDRFSAERPKGSFSTLEIQRTEQGDSAMYLCASSSGVQETQYFGPGTRLLVL.

Sample share makes this clone medium-sized. The J gene is TRBJ1-2, the V gene TRBV28; TRBD1 aligns across 8 bases. The CDR3 is 13 residues long. Germline CDR1 reads MDHEN; CDR2 reads SYDVKM. Trimming took 10 bases from V and 5 from J; bases not matched to a gene: 9. CDR3 loop: CATRGQDIYGYTF. The CDR3 coding sequence is TGTGCCACAAGGGGACAGGACATTTATGGCTACACCTTC.

The rearrangement links TRBV6-6 to TRBJ1-2; 8 nucleotides match TRBD1. The CDR3 length is 15 residues. The V and J ends lost 2 bases and 8 bases, in that order; junction bases with no gene match: 10. Germline loops: CDR1 MNHNY, CDR2 SVGAGI (reference sequence). The CDR3 region is CASSYRQTGASGYTF. DNA of the CDR3: TGTGCCAGCAGTTACCGCCAGACAGGGGCCTCGGGCTACACCTTC.

With respect to this clone: This sample includes further DNA sequences coding for the same CDR3. J is TRBJ1-6 and V is TRBV5-1, with 8 bases fitting TRBD1. The germline V gene has CDR1 SGHRS and CDR2 YFSETQ. Trimming at V came to 4 bases and at J to 0 bases, leaving 9 bases not matched to a gene. The CDR3 runs 18 residues. CDR3 loop: CASSLKGQAISYNSPLHF. Here the CDR3 DNA reads TGCGCCAGCAGCCTAAAGGGACAGGCGATCTCCTATAATTCACCCCTCCACTTT.